The entry below gives a single T cell receptor (beta chain) sequence along with its context. Its target is unknown. This entry belongs to a study of cytomegalovirus exposure and HLA in healthy donors. Overall study findings and caveats: Three chains linked to CMV were shown in vitro to be specific for CMV antigens.

CDR1 is KGHSH and CDR2 is LQKENI in the germline V gene. V lost 3 bases, J lost 5 bases, and 16 bases lay in between. This CDR3 spans 15 amino acids. Use of 60 Vbeta and 13 Jbeta primers characterized the PCR. The repertoire was sequenced with immunoSEQ multiplex PCR; TCRdb's copy has only in-frame clones and lacks some. The sample yields 40,000 to 60,000 clones, of which the top ten take up 26%. The source material was PBMCs. The V and J genes are TRBV18 and TRBJ2-5; maybe TRBD1 (5 bases). The TCR originated in a man between 35 and 55 years old in good health and CMV-seropositive. The CDR3 is CASSPREGAGETQYF. CDR3 bases: TGTGCCAGCTCACCGCGAGAAGGGGCAGGGGAGACCCAGTACTTC.